This T cell receptor beta chain is drawn from a study of T cells expressing NK-cell markers. With the 5' RACE reads reprocessed, TCRdb shows one record per CDR3 protein and no DNA. The sample data list 300,000 or so distinct CDR3 sequences. CDR1 is KGHSH, CDR2 LQKENI, per germline. This CDR3 contains 15 residues. The V and J genes are TRBV18 and TRBJ2-1; TCRdb's D call of TRBD2 is untestable without DNA. The source is a woman between 18 and 75 years old in good health. Sample: blood T cells: a sorted CD56 or NKG2C T cell subset, CD4+ or CD8+ T cells, or bulk PBMC T cells (not recorded which). CDR3 amino acids: CASSPPGGPRDEQFF.